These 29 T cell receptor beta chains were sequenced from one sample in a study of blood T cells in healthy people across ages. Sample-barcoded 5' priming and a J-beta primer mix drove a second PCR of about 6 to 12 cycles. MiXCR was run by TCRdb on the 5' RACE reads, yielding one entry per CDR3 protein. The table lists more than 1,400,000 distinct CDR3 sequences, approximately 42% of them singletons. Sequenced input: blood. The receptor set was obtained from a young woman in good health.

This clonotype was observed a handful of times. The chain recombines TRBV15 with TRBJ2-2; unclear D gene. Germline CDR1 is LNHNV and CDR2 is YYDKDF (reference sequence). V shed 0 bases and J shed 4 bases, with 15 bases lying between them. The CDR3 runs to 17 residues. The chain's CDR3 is CATSRDPPGSTTGELFF. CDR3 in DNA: TGTGCCACCAGCAGAGATCCACCGGGTTCTACCACCGGGGAGCTGTTTTTT.

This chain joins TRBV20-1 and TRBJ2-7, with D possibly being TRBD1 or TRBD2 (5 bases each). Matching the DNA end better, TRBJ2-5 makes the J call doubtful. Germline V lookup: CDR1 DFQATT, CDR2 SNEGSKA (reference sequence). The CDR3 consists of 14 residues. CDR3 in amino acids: CSARDRGRDETQYF. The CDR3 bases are TGCAGTGCTAGAGATCGGGGACGGGATGAGACCCAGTACTTC.

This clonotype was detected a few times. The DNA of the CDR3 is TGTGCCAGCAGTTACTCACGCCCTCCTGCTACCGGCACAGATACGCAGTATTTT. This codes for CASSYSRPPATGTDTQYF. The chain employs TRBV6-5 and TRBJ2-3; D is uncertain. The length of the CDR3 is 18 residues. With 0 bases removed from V and 1 base from J, the gap between germline ends came to 17 bases. Per germline, CDR1 MNHEY and CDR2 SVGAGI.

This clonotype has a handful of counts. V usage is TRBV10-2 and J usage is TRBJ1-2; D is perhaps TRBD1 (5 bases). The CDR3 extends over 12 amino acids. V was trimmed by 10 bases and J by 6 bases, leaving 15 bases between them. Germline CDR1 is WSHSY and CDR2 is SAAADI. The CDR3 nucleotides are TGCGCCACCCTAGAGGTGGGGGATGGCTACACCTTC. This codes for CATLEVGDGYTF.

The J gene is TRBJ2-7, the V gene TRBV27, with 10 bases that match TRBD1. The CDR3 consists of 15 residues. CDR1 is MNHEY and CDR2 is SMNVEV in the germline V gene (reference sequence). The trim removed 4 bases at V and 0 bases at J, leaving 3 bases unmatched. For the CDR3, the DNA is TGTGCCAGCAGTTCAGGGACAGGGGTCTCCTACGAGCAGTACTTC. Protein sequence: CASSSGTGVSYEQYF.

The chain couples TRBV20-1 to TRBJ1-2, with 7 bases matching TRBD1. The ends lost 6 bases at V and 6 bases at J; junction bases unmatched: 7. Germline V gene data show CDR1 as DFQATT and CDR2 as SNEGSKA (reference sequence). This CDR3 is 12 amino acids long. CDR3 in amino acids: CSANRQGNGYTF. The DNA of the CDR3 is TGCAGTGCCAATCGACAGGGCAATGGCTACACCTTC.

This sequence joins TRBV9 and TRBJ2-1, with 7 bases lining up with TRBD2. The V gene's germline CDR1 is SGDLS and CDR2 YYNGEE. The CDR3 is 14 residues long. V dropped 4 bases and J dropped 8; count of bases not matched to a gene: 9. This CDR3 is CASSPQTSFHEQFF. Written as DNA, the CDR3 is TGTGCCAGCAGCCCTCAGACTAGCTTCCATGAGCAGTTCTTC.

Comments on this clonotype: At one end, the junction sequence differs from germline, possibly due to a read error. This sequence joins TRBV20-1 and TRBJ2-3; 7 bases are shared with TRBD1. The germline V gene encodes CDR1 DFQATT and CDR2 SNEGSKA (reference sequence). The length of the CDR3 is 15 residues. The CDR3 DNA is TGCAGTGCTACCCCCGGGACAGCAAGCACAGATACGCAGTGTTTT. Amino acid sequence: CSATPGTASTDTQCF.

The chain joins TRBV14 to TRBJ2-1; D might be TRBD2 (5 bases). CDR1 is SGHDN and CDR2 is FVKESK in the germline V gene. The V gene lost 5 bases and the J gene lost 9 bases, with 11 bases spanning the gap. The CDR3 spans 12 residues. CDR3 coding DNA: TGTGCCAGCAGCAGGAGCGGACTTGAGCAGTTCTTC. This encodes CASSRSGLEQFF.

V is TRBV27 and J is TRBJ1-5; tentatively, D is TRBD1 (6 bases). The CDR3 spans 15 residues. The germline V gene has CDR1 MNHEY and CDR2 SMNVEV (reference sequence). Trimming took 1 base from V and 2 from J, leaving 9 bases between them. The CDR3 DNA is TGTGCCAGCAGTTTATGGGGGGCTGGCAATCAGCCCCAGCATTTT. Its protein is CASSLWGAGNQPQHF.

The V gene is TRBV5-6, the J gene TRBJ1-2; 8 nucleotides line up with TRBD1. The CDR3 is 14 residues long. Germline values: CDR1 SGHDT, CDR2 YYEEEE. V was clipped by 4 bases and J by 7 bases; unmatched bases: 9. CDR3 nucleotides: TGTGCCAGCAGCAAAGGACAGGGTTTGGGTGGCTACACCTTC. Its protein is CASSKGQGLGGYTF.

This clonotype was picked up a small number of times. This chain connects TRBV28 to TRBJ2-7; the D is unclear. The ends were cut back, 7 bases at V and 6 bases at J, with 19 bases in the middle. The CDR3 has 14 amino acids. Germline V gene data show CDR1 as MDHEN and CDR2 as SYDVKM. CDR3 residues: CASTSPAATGEQYF. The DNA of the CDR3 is TGTGCCAGCACATCACCGGCCGCAACGGGCGAGCAGTACTTC.

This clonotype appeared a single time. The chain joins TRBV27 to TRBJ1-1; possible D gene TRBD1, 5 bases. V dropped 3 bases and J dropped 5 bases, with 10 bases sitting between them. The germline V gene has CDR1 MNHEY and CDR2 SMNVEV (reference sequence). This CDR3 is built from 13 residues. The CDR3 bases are TGTGCCAGCAGTTTTATGGGGGAGACTGAAGCTTTCTTT. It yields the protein CASSFMGETEAFF.

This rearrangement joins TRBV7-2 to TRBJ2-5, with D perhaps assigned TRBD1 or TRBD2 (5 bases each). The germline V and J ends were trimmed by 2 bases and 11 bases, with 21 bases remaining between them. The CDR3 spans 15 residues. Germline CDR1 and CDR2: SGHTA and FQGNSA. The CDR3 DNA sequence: TGTGCCAGCAGCTTACGTGGGGGATCCCACAATGAGCAGTACTTC. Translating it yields CASSLRGGSHNEQYF.

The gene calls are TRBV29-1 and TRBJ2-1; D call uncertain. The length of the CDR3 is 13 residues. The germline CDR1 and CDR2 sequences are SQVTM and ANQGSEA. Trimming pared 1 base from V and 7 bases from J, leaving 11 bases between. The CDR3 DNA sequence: TGCAGCGTTGAAGGGATAGTTTTTAATGAGCAGTTCTTC. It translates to CSVEGIVFNEQFF.

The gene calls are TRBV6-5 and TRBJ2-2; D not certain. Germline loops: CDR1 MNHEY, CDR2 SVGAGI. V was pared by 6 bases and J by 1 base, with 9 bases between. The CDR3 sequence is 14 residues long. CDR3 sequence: CASRPPRNTGELFF. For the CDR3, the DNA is TGTGCCAGCAGGCCCCCTAGGAACACCGGGGAGCTGTTTTTT.

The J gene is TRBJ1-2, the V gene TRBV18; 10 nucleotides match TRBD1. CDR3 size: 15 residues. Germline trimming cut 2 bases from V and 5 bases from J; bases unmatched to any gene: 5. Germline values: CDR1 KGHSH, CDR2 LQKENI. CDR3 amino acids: CASSPGTGDFYGYTF. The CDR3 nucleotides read TGTGCCAGCTCACCAGGGACAGGGGATTTTTATGGCTACACCTTC.

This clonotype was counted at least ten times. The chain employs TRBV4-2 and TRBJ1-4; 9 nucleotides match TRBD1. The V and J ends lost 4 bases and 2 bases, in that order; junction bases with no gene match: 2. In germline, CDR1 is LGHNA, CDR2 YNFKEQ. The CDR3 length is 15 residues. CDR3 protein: CASSRDRVTNEKLFF. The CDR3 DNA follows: TGTGCCAGCAGCCGGGACAGGGTTACTAATGAAAAACTGTTTTTT.

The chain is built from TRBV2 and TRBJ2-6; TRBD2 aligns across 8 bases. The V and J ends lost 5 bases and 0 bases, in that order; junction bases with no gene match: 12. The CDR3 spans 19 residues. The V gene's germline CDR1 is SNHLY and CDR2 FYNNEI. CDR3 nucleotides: TGTGCCAGCAGTCGGGGGGGTGGCAAGTTCTCCTCTGGGGCCAACGTCCTGACTTTC. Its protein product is CASSRGGGKFSSGANVLTF.

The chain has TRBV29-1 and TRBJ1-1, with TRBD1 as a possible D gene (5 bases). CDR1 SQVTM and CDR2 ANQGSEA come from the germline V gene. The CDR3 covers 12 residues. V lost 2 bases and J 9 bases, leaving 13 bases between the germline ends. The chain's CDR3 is CSVEFRGTKAFF. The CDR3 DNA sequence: TGCAGCGTTGAATTTCGGGGGACTAAAGCTTTCTTT.

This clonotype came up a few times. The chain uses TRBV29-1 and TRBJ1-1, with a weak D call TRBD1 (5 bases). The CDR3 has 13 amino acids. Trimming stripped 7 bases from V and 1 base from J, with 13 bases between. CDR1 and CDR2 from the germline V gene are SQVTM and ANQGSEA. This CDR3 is CSAQRDGNTEAFF. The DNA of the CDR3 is TGCAGCGCCCAAAGGGACGGGAACACTGAAGCTTTCTTT.

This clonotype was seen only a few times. The DNA for the CDR3 is TGTGCCATCACCGCCGGACAGGGGGCTGGCACTGAAGCTTTCTTT. Protein: CAITAGQGAGTEAFF. V and J are TRBV10-3 and TRBJ1-1, with 11 positions matching TRBD1. Germline V gene data show CDR1 as ENHRY and CDR2 as SYGVKD. V lost 7 bases, J lost 4 bases, and 8 bases stayed unmatched. The CDR3 has 15 amino acids.

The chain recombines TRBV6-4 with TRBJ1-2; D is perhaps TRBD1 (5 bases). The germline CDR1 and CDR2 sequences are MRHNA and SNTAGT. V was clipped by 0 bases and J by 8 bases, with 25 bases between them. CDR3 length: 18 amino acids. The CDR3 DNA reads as TGTGCCAGCAGTGACTCAACTCGCAAGCGAGGGGAGATGGCAGGCTACACCTTC. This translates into CASSDSTRKRGEMAGYTF.

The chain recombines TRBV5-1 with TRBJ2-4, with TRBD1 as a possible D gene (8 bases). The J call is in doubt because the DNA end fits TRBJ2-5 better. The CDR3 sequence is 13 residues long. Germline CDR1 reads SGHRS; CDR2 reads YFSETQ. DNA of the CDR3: TGCGCCAGCATCTCACAGGGGGGGGAGACCCAGTACTTC. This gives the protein CASISQGGETQYF.

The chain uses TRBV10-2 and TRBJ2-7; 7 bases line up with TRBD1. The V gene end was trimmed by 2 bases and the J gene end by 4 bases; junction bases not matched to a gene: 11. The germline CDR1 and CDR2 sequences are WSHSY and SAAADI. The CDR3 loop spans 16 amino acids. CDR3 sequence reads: CASSELGTVLLYEQYF. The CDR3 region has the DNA TGCGCCAGCAGTGAGCTCGGGACAGTCCTCTTATACGAGCAGTACTTC.

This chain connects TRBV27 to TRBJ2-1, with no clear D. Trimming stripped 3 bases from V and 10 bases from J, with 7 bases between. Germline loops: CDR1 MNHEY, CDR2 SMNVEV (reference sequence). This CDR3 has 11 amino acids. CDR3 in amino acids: CASSFAQEQFF. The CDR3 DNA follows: TGTGCCAGCAGTTTTGCGCAGGAGCAGTTCTTC.

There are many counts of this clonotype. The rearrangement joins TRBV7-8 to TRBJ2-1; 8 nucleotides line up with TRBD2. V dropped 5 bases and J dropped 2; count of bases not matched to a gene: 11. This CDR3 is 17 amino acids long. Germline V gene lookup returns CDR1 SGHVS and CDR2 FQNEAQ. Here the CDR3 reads CASSARLAIPTYNEQFF. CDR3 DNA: TGTGCCAGCAGCGCCAGACTAGCGATACCTACCTACAATGAGCAGTTCTTC.

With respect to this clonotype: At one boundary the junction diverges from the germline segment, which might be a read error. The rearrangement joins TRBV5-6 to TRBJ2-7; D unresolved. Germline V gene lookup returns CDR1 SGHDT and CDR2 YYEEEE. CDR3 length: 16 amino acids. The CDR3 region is CANSLLHDGNSYEQYF. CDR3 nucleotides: TGTGCCAACAGCTTACTCCACGACGGTAACTCCTACGAGCAGTACTTC.

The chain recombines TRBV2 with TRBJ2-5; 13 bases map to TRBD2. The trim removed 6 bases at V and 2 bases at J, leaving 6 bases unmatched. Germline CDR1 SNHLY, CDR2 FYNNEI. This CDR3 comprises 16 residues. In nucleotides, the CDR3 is TGTGCCAGCAGCCAGTCACTAGCGGGAGGGCAAGAGACCCAGTACTTC. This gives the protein CASSQSLAGGQETQYF.